Here is one T cell receptor beta chain with its context. The antigen is undetermined. The germline V gene encodes CDR1 WSHSY and CDR2 SAAADI. The ends were cut back, 5 bases at V and 4 bases at J, with 11 bases in the middle. The CDR3 length is 13 residues. Through a sample-barcoded 5' primer and a J-beta primer mix, a second PCR was run for roughly 7 to 12 cycles. TCRdb re-called the 5' RACE reads through MiXCR, storing one row per CDR3 protein. The sample records 650,000 or so distinct CDR3 sequences, 52% being singletons. The data were obtained in a study of blood T cells in healthy people across ages. Study results and limitations: Measured against age, TCR beta diversity per million T cells decreased in a roughly linear manner.

The chain is built from TRBV10-2 and TRBJ1-2; D perhaps matches TRBD1 (6 bases). The sequenced sample consisted of blood. The sequence was collected from an elderly woman in good health. CDR3 sequence: CASSSGGLYGYTF. The CDR3 nucleotides read TGCGCCAGCAGTAGCGGGGGCCTCTATGGCTACACCTTC.